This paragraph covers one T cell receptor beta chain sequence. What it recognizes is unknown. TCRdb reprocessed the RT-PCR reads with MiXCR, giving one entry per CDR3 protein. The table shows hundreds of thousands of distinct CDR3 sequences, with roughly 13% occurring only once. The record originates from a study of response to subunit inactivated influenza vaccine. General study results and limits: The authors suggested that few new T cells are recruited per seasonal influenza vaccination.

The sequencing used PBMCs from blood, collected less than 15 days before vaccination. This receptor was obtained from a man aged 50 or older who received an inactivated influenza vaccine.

Here the CDR3 DNA reads TGTGCCAGCAGCATCACTAGCGGGGGGAACACCGGGGAGCTGTTTTTT. Protein product: CASSITSGGNTGELFF. The rearrangement joins TRBV7-2 to TRBJ2-2, with 11 bases that match TRBD2. The CDR3 spans 16 residues. The trim removed 5 bases at V and 1 base at J, leaving 3 bases unmatched. Germline V gene sequence: CDR1 SGHTA, CDR2 FQGNSA.